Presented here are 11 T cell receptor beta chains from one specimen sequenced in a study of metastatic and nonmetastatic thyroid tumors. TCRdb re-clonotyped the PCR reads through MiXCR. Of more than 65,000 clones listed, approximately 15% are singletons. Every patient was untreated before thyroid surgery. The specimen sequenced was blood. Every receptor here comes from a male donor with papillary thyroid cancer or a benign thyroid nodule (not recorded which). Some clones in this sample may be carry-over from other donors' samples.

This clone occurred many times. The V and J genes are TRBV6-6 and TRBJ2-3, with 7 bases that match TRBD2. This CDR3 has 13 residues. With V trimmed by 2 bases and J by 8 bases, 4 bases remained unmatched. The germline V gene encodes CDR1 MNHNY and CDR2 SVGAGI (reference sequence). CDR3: CASSYSGEGTQYF. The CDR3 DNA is TGTGCCAGCAGTTACAGCGGGGAAGGTACGCAGTATTTT.

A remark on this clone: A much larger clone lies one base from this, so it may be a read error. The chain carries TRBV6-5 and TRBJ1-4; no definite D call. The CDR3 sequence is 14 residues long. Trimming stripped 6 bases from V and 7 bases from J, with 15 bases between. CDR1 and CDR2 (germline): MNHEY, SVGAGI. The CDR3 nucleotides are TGTGCCAGCAGATTAAGGGATTTGAGTGAAAAACTGTTTTTT. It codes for CASRLRDLSEKLFF.

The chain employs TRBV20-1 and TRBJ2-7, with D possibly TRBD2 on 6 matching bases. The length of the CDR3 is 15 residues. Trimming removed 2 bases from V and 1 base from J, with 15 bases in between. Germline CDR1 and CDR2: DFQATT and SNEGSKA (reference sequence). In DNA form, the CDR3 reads TGCAGTGCTAGATATTCGGCTGGAGGGTCCTACGAGCAGTACTTC. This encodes CSARYSAGGSYEQYF.

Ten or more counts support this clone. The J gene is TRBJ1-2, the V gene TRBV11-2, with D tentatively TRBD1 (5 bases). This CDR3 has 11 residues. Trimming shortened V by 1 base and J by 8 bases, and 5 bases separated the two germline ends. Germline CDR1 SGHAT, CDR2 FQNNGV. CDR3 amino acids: CASSLGGGYTF. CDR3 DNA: TGTGCCAGCAGCTTAGGGGGCGGCTACACCTTC.

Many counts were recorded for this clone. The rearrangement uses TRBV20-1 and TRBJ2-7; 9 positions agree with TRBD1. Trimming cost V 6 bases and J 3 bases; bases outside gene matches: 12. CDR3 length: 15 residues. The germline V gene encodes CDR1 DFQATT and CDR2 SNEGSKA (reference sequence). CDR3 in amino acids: CSALYPGQGNYEQYV. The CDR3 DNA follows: TGCAGTGCCCTTTACCCGGGACAGGGAAACTACGAGCAGTACGTC.

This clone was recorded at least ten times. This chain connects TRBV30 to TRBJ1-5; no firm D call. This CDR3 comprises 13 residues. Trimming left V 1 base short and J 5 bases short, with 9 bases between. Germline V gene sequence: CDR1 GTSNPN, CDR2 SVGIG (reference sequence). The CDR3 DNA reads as TGTGCCTGGAGTGAGGGAATTGATCAGCCCCAGCATTTT. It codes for CAWSEGIDQPQHF. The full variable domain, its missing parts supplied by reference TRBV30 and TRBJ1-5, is SQTIHQWPATLVQPVGSPLSLECTVEGTSNPNLYWYRQAAGRGLQLLFYSVGIGQISSEVPQNLSASRPQDRQFILSSKKLLLSDSGFYLCAWSEGIDQPQHFGDGTRLSIL.

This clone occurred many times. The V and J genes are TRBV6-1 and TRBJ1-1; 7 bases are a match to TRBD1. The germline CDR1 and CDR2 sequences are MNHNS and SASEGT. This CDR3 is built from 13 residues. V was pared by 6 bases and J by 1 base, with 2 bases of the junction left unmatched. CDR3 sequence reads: CASRGTENTEAFF. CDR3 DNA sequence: TGTGCCAGCAGGGGGACAGAGAACACTGAAGCTTTCTTT.

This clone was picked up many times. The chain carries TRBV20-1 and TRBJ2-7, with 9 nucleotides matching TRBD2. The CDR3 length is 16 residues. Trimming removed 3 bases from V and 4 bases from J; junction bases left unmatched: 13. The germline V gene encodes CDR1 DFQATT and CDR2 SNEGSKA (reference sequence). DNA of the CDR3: TGCAGTGCTAGGGGTCGGGGACTAGCAGGATCTTACGAGCAGTACGTC. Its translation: CSARGRGLAGSYEQYV.

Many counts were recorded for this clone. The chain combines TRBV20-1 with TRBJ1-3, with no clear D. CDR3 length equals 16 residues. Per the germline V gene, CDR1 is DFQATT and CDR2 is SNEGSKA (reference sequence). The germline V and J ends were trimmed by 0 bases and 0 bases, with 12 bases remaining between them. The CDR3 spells CSARDLRWSSGNTIYF. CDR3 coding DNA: TGCAGTGCTAGAGATCTGAGGTGGAGCTCTGGAAACACCATATATTTT.

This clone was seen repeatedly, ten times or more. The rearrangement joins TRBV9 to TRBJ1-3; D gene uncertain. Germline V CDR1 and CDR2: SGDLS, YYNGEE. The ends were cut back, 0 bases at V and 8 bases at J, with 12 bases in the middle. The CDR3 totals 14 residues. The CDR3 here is CASSVGQPFDTIYF. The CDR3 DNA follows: TGTGCCAGCAGCGTAGGTCAACCCTTCGACACCATATATTTT.

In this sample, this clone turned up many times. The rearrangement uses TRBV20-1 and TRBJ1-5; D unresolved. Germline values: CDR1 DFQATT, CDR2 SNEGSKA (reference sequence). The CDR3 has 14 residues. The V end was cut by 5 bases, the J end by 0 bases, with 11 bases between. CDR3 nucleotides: TGCAGTGCTGCACCTCTGGGTAGCAATCAGCCCCAGCATTTT. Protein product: CSAAPLGSNQPQHF.